This T cell receptor (beta chain) was captured by sequencing in a study of T cell repertoires in cytomegalovirus infection. Each CDR3 protein gets one entry after TCRdb re-called the reads with MiXCR. The sample shows 100,000 to 150,000 distinct CDR3 sequences, about 31% of them seen only once. As for this clonotype: Its specificity is not known.

The CDR3 runs to 14 residues. Germline CDR1 reads SGHKS; CDR2 reads YYEKEE (reference sequence). V dropped 1 base and J dropped 4 bases, with 9 bases sitting between them. Source: CD8+ T cells from cultured PBMCs, taken from culture after CMV antigen stimulation. This TCR was sampled from a human donor in good health (CMV status not recorded). Some clones in this sample may be carry-over from other donors' samples. The chain combines TRBV5-5 with TRBJ2-4; no definite D call. CDR3 sequence (DNA): TGTGCCAGCAGCTTGTTACCAGAGAAAAACATTCAGTACTTC. This translates into CASSLLPEKNIQYF.